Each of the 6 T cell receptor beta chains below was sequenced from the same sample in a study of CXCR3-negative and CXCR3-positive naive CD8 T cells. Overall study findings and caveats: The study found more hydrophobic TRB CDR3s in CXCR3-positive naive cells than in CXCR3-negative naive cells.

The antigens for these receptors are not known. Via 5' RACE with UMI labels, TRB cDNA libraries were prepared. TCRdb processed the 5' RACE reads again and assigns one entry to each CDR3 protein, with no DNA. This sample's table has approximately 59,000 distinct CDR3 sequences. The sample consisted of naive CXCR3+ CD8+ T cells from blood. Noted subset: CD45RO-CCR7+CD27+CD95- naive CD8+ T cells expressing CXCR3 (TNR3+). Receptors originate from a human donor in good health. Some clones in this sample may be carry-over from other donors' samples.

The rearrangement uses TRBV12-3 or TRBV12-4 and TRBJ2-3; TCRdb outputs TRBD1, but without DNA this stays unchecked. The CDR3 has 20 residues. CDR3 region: CASSLASWRNRLRPPDTQYF.

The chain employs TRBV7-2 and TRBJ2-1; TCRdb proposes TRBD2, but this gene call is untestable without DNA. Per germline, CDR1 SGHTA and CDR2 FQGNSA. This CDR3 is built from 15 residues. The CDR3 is CASSPKRGGYNEQFF. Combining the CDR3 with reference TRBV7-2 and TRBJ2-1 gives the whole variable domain GAGVSQSPSNKVTEKGKDVELRCDPISGHTALYWYRQSLGQGLEFLIYFQGNSAPDKSGLPSDRFSAERTGGSVSTLTIQRTQQEDSAVYLCASSPKRGGYNEQFFGPGTRLTVL.

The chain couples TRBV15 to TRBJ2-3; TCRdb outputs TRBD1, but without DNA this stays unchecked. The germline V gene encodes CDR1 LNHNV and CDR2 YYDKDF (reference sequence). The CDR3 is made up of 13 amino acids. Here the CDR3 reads CATSRSRGDTQYF.

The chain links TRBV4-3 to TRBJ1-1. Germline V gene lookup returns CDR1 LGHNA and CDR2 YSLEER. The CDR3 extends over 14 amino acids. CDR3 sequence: CASSQTRGPTEAFF.

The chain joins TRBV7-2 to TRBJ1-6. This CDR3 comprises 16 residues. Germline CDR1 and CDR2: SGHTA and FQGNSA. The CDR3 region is CASSLVGSSYNSPLHF. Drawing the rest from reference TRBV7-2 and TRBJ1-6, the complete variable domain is GAGVSQSPSNKVTEKGKDVELRCDPISGHTALYWYRQSLGQGLEFLIYFQGNSAPDKSGLPSDRFSAERTGGSVSTLTIQRTQQEDSAVYLCASSLVGSSYNSPLHFGNGTRLTVT.

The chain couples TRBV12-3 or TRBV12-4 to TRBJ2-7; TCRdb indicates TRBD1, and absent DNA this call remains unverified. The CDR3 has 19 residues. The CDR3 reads CASSPGKTPGQSKSYEQYF.